Below are 6 T cell receptor beta chains sequenced from a single sample in a study of human T cells and chemical hapten exposure. The study's library attached unique molecular identifiers to single cDNA molecules. Via MiXCR, TCRdb re-called the reads, giving one row per CDR3 protein. The sample records fewer than 150,000 distinct CDR3 sequences, 6.5% to 10% being singletons. Unfractionated whole blood was the source from which total RNA was extracted. The sample comprised whole blood. The source is a human donor in good health. Some clones in this sample may be carry-over from other donors' samples.

This clonotype was detected ten times or more. V and J are TRBV5-5 and TRBJ2-7; 12 bases are a match to TRBD2. Germline CDR1 and CDR2: SGHKS and YYEKEE (reference sequence). The CDR3 spans 17 residues. Trimming at V came to 0 bases and at J to 2 bases, leaving 6 bases not matched to a gene. CDR3 amino acids: CASSLALAGGAAYEQYF. The CDR3 DNA reads TGTGCCAGCAGCTTGGCCCTAGCGGGAGGGGCGGCCTACGAGCAGTACTTC.

In its sample, this clonotype was seen a few times. CDR3 amino acids: CASSPTSGSLTYNEQFF. The DNA for the CDR3 is TGTGCCAGCTCACCGACTAGCGGGAGCCTAACCTACAATGAGCAGTTCTTC. The chain links TRBV18 to TRBJ2-1; TRBD2 matches at 12 bases. After removal of 3 bases from V and 2 bases from J, the junction contained 5 bases not matched to a gene. The length of the CDR3 is 17 residues. Germline CDR1 reads KGHSH; CDR2 reads LQKENI.

This clonotype was observed a few times. This chain joins TRBV5-6 and TRBJ2-7, with a weak D call TRBD2 (6 bases). Trimming removed 2 bases from V and 2 bases from J, with 17 bases in between. The CDR3 covers 16 residues. Germline CDR1 reads SGHDT; CDR2 reads YYEEEE. CDR3 bases: TGTGCCAGCAGCTTCTCACCGGGAGACCCCCCCTACGAGCAGTACTTC. This gives the protein CASSFSPGDPPYEQYF. Full variable domain (outside the CDR3, taken from reference TRBV5-6 and TRBJ2-7): DAGVTQSPTHLIKTRGQQVTLRCSPKSGHDTVSWYQQALGQGPQFIFQYYEEEERQRGNFPDRFSGHQFPNYSSELNVNALLLGDSALYLCASSFSPGDPPYEQYFGPGTRLTVT.

This clonotype was found a few times. The chain carries TRBV27 and TRBJ2-5; 14 nucleotides match TRBD2. Germline CDR1 and CDR2: MNHEY and SMNVEV (reference sequence). The CDR3 has 20 amino acids. The trim removed 5 bases at V and 1 base at J, leaving 15 bases unmatched. The CDR3 loop is CASSKQRLAGGPSPQETQYF. The CDR3 bases are TGTGCCAGCAGTAAACAACGACTAGCGGGGGGGCCGAGCCCCCAAGAGACCCAGTACTTC.

This clonotype appeared many times. The chain employs TRBV20-1 and TRBJ2-3; no definite D call. This CDR3 is 13 amino acids long. The germline V gene encodes CDR1 DFQATT and CDR2 SNEGSKA (reference sequence). V shed 0 bases and J shed 6 bases, with 10 bases lying between them. CDR3 sequence reads: CSARDNRWDTQYF. The CDR3 bases are TGCAGTGCTAGAGATAATCGCTGGGATACGCAGTATTTT.

This clonotype occurred a few times. The chain carries TRBV12-3 or TRBV12-4 and TRBJ2-7; 8 bases align to TRBD1. The V segment lost 2 bases and the J segment 5 bases; nucleotides outside the gene matches: 5. The CDR3 covers 14 residues. The CDR3 DNA reads as TGTGCCAGCAGTTTAAGTGACAGGGGTAACGAGCAGTACTTC. This gives the protein CASSLSDRGNEQYF.